A single sample is the source of the 27 T cell receptor beta chains below, sequenced in a study of blood T cells in healthy people across ages. Alongside a J-beta primer mix, a sample-barcoded 5' primer served in a second PCR lasting about 7 to 11 cycles. One entry per CDR3 protein, called by TCRdb with MiXCR from the 5' RACE reads. The table lists under 800,000 distinct CDR3 sequences, over 20% of them singletons. The sample taken for sequencing was blood. Receptors originate from a man between 65 and 80 years old in good health.

In its sample, this clonotype was seen a few times. The rearrangement joins TRBV6-5 to TRBJ1-6; no firm D call. V gave up 6 bases and J gave up 7 bases, with 7 bases separating them. Germline assignment: CDR1 MNHEY and CDR2 SVGAGI. This CDR3 has 12 amino acids. In nucleotides, the CDR3 is TGTGCCAGCAGAGACCCAAATTCACCCCTCCACTTT. Its translation: CASRDPNSPLHF.

This rearrangement joins TRBV14 to TRBJ1-6, with D maybe TRBD1 (6 bases). V lost 4 bases and J lost 0, with 13 bases in between. The CDR3 is 17 amino acids. Germline CDR1 reads SGHDN; CDR2 reads FVKESK. Here the CDR3 reads CASSPRDKSSYNSPLHF. The CDR3 region has the DNA TGTGCCAGCAGCCCCCGGGACAAGAGCTCCTATAATTCACCCCTCCACTTT.

This clonotype was seen a few times. The chain recombines TRBV19 with TRBJ2-7; 7 bases align to TRBD1. Looked up from germline, CDR1 is LNHDA and CDR2 is SQIVND (reference sequence). The J segment lost 2 bases and the V segment lost 1 base, leaving 5 bases of the junction unmatched. This CDR3 comprises 15 residues. The CDR3 reads CASSIVTGDTYEQYF. CDR3 nucleotides: TGTGCCAGTAGTATAGTTACAGGGGACACCTACGAGCAGTACTTC. Variable domain in full (rest from reference TRBV19 and TRBJ2-7): DGGITQSPKYLFRKEGQNVTLSCEQNLNHDAMYWYRQDPGQGLRLIYYSQIVNDFQKGDIAEGYSVSREKKESFPLTVTSAQKNPTAFYLCASSIVTGDTYEQYFGPGTRLTVT.

This clonotype was seen a few times. The genes are TRBV6-6 and TRBJ2-7; unclear D gene. The CDR3 totals 13 residues. V was shortened by 3 bases and J by 1 base, with 7 bases between the two germline ends. Germline V gives CDR1 MNHNY, CDR2 SVGAGI (reference sequence). CDR3 nucleotides: TGTGCCAGCAGTTATCCAGAATCCTACGAGCAGTACTTC. Amino acid sequence: CASSYPESYEQYF.

This clonotype has a count of ten or more. The V call is TRBV5-1, the J call TRBJ2-1; 7 bases are a match to TRBD1. Trimming at V came to 3 bases and at J to 3 bases, leaving 3 bases not matched to a gene. Germline loops: CDR1 SGHRS, CDR2 YFSETQ. CDR3 length: 14 amino acids. The CDR3 region has the DNA TGCGCCAGCAGCTCAAACAGGGGCTACAATGAGCAGTTCTTC. Translating gives CASSSNRGYNEQFF.

The gene calls are TRBV5-4 and TRBJ2-5; no clear D. V was pared by 0 bases and J by 0 bases, with 9 bases between. From germline, CDR1 is SGHNT and CDR2 YYREEE (reference sequence). The CDR3 contains 15 residues. This CDR3 is CASSLGYRDQETQYF. CDR3 DNA sequence: TGTGCCAGCAGCTTGGGTTATCGGGACCAAGAGACCCAGTACTTC.

CDR3 sequence reads: CSATPTWGPGNEQFF. The CDR3 bases are TGCAGTGCTACCCCAACTTGGGGCCCAGGGAATGAGCAGTTCTTC. J is TRBJ2-1 and V is TRBV20-1; a possible D gene is TRBD1 (5 bases). Germline-derived CDR1 and CDR2 are DFQATT and SNEGSKA (reference sequence). Trimming pared 4 bases from V and 7 bases from J, leaving 20 bases between. The CDR3 runs to 15 residues.

Turning to this clonotype: The junction shows a germline mismatch at one end, possibly a read error. The chain employs TRBV7-2 and TRBJ2-3; 7 bases line up with TRBD2. Germline CDR1 SGHTA, CDR2 FQGNSA. The CDR3 is 21 residues long. Here the CDR3 reads CASTLGWKLAGDPELTDTQYF. CDR3 nucleotides: TGTGCCAGCACCTTAGGGTGGAAGTTAGCGGGCGACCCGGAACTCACAGATACGCAGTATTTT. The whole variable domain, remainder taken from reference TRBV7-2 and TRBJ2-3, is GAGVSQSPSNKVTEKGKDVELRCDPISGHTALYWYRQSLGQGLEFLIYFQGNSAPDKSGLPSDRFSAERTGGSVSTLTIQRTQQEDSAVYLCASTLGWKLAGDPELTDTQYFGPGTRLTVL.

This clonotype showed up just a few times. V gene TRBV6-5 combines with J gene TRBJ2-3; D may match TRBD1 or TRBD2 (5 bases each). Trimming stripped 0 bases from V and 0 bases from J, with 13 bases between. The CDR3 contains 17 residues. CDR1 is MNHEY and CDR2 is SVGAGI in the germline V gene. The CDR3 loop is CASSYSTSGRSTDTQYF. CDR3 coding DNA: TGTGCCAGCAGTTACTCAACGTCGGGACGGAGCACAGATACGCAGTATTTT.

This chain connects TRBV6-5 to TRBJ2-2; TRBD2 aligns across 10 bases. V lost 0 bases to trimming and J lost 3 bases; unmatched junction nucleotides: 4. The CDR3 spans 17 residues. Germline V gene lookup returns CDR1 MNHEY and CDR2 SVGAGI. The CDR3 region has the DNA TGTGCCAGCAGTTACTCGTGGACTAGCGGTTACACCGGGGAGCTGTTTTTT. It translates to CASSYSWTSGYTGELFF.

The V call is TRBV28, the J call TRBJ2-5, with D unresolved. The DNA end lines up better with TRBJ2-7; the J call may be wrong. The CDR3 is 15 residues long. Germline V gene sequence: CDR1 MDHEN, CDR2 SYDVKM. This CDR3 reads CASSPFFGVADEQYF. The CDR3 nucleotides are TGTGCCAGCAGTCCATTCTTTGGGGTTGCGGACGAGCAGTACTTC.

This clonotype was picked up a small number of times. The rearrangement links TRBV7-9 to TRBJ1-4, with D maybe TRBD1 (6 bases). The germline V and J ends were trimmed by 2 bases and 7 bases, with 14 bases remaining between them. CDR1 is SEHNR, CDR2 FQNEAQ, per germline (reference sequence). This CDR3 has 15 residues. The CDR3 here is CASSLLGRGGEKLFF. The CDR3 bases are TGTGCCAGCAGCTTACTTGGCAGGGGAGGTGAAAAACTGTTTTTT.

This clonotype was counted only a few times. V and J are TRBV18 and TRBJ2-3; perhaps TRBD1 as D (6 bases). V gave up 5 bases and J gave up 6 bases, with 18 bases separating them. Germline values: CDR1 KGHSH, CDR2 LQKENI. The CDR3 totals 15 residues. The chain's CDR3 is CASSLRAQQGDTQYF. The CDR3 DNA sequence: TGTGCCAGCTCATTACGGGCCCAACAGGGCGATACGCAGTATTTT. The full variable domain, with the rest looked up from reference TRBV18 and TRBJ2-3, is NAGVMQNPRHLVRRRGQEARLRCSPMKGHSHVYWYRQLPEEGLKFMVYLQKENIIDESGMPKERFSAEFPKEGPSILRIQQVVRGDSAAYFCASSLRAQQGDTQYFGPGTRLTVL.

This chain joins TRBV28 and TRBJ2-7; 7 positions agree with TRBD1. V trimming: 6 bases; J trimming: 3 bases; junction bases outside the gene matches: 5. Germline CDR1 MDHEN, CDR2 SYDVKM. The CDR3 is 13 amino acids. The CDR3 reads CASRSTGRYEQYF. CDR3 nucleotides: TGTGCCAGCAGATCGACAGGGCGCTACGAGCAGTACTTC. The entire variable domain, with the rest obtained from reference TRBV28 and TRBJ2-7, is as follows: DVKVTQSSRYLVKRTGEKVFLECVQDMDHENMFWYRQDPGLGLRLIYFSYDVKMKEKGDIPEGYSVSREKKERFSLILESASTNQTSMYLCASRSTGRYEQYFGPGTRLTVT.

There are a few counts of this clonotype. V and J are TRBV6-2 or TRBV6-3 and TRBJ2-1; 15 bases align to TRBD2. V lost 2 bases, J lost 9 bases, and 14 bases stayed unmatched. The CDR3 contains 19 residues. CDR1 and CDR2 from the germline V gene are MNHEY and SVGEGT. CDR3 bases: TGTGCCAGCAGTTACAACATCAGGACTAGCGGGAGGGCCGCTGGTGAGCAGTTCTTC. Encoded protein: CASSYNIRTSGRAAGEQFF.

This clonotype was observed a handful of times. The V call is TRBV30, the J call TRBJ2-1, with D possibly TRBD1 on 5 matching bases. CDR3 size: 13 residues. Germline lookup yields CDR1 GTSNPN and CDR2 SVGIG (reference sequence). Trimming stripped 2 bases from V and 5 bases from J, with 10 bases between. This CDR3 is CAWSMQGNNEQFF. CDR3 DNA: TGTGCCTGGAGTATGCAGGGAAACAATGAGCAGTTCTTC.

J is TRBJ2-5 and V is TRBV3-1; TRBD1 matches 11 bases. The CDR3 consists of 13 residues. V lost 7 bases to trimming and J lost 4 bases; unmatched junction nucleotides: 2. Looked up from germline, CDR1 is LGHDT and CDR2 is YNNKEL (reference sequence). The CDR3 sequence: CASTDRGRETQYF. CDR3 DNA: TGTGCCAGCACGGACAGGGGGCGAGAGACCCAGTACTTC.

This clonotype was counted only a few times. The genes are TRBV21-1 and TRBJ2-3; no check of the table's D call, TRBD1, against the DNA was made. TRBV21-1 is termed a pseudogene. The CDR3 runs 16 residues. CDR3 region: CASSKESGPSTDTQYF. CDR3 DNA: TGTGCCAGCAGCAAAGAATCGGGACCTAGCACAGATACGCAGTATTTT.

J is TRBJ2-1 and V is TRBV4-3, with 11 nucleotides matching TRBD2. Germline V gene data show CDR1 as LGHNA and CDR2 as YSLEER. With 0 bases clipped from V and 6 bases from J, the junction kept 4 bases outside the gene matches. This CDR3 is 16 amino acids long. The CDR3 reads CASSQDLLAGGNEQFF. The CDR3 DNA reads as TGCGCCAGCAGCCAAGATCTCCTAGCGGGAGGCAATGAGCAGTTCTTC.

This clonotype showed up just a few times. J is TRBJ2-1 and V is TRBV29-1; 15 nucleotides align to TRBD2. Trimming cost V 6 bases and J 4 bases; bases outside gene matches: 10. Germline values: CDR1 SQVTM, CDR2 ANQGSEA. CDR3 size: 17 residues. CDR3 amino acids: CSVGGLAGGLGYNEQFF. CDR3 nucleotide sequence: TGCAGCGTAGGCGGACTAGCGGGAGGGCTCGGGTACAATGAGCAGTTCTTC.

The DNA for the CDR3 is TGTGCCAGCAGCCGAGGGGAGAAGGGTGGAGCTTTCTTT. Its translation is CASSRGEKGGAFF. V usage is TRBV3-1 and J usage is TRBJ1-1; a weak D match, TRBD1 (5 bases). The CDR3 consists of 13 residues. The V end lost 4 bases, the J end lost 10 bases, and 16 bases lay between the germline ends. Germline-derived CDR1 and CDR2 are LGHDT and YNNKEL (reference sequence). Looking up the rest from reference TRBV3-1 and TRBJ1-1 gives the full variable domain: DTAVSQTPKYLVTQMGNDKSIKCEQNLGHDTMYWYKQDSKKFLKIMFSYNNKELIINETVPNRFSPKSPDKAHLNLHINSLELGDSAVYFCASSRGEKGGAFFGQGTRLTVV.

This rearrangement joins TRBV9 to TRBJ2-5; TRBD1 might be the D (6 bases). Between the trimmed V and J ends, which lost 0 bases and 1 base, there was a span of 16 bases. The CDR3 is made up of 17 amino acids. Germline loops: CDR1 SGDLS, CDR2 YYNGEE. The CDR3 sequence is CASSVGPGTQLQETQYF. Written as DNA, the CDR3 is TGTGCCAGCAGCGTAGGACCCGGGACACAGCTCCAAGAGACCCAGTACTTC.

The chain links TRBV18 to TRBJ2-5; 10 bases are shared with TRBD2. The end of the DNA aligns better with TRBJ2-1, so the J call may be wrong. The CDR3 length is 16 residues. Germline values: CDR1 KGHSH, CDR2 LQKENI. The chain's CDR3 is CASSPRLAGVLNEQFF. The CDR3 nucleotides read TGTGCCAGCTCACCACGGCTAGCGGGAGTGTTGAATGAGCAGTTCTTC.

V usage is TRBV4-2 and J usage is TRBJ2-5; a possible D gene is TRBD2 (6 bases). The J call is uncertain, as TRBJ2-7 better fits the DNA end. This CDR3 spans 14 amino acids. Germline values: CDR1 LGHNA, CDR2 YNFKEQ. The CDR3 reads CASSQEWGEFEQYF. CDR3 DNA sequence: TGTGCCAGCAGCCAAGAATGGGGGGAGTTCGAGCAGTACTTC.

This clonotype has just a few counts. The rearrangement uses TRBV12-3 or TRBV12-4 and TRBJ2-7, with D possibly TRBD2 on 7 matching bases. There are 12 residues in the CDR3. The V end lost 7 bases, the J end lost 7 bases, and 14 bases lay between the germline ends. The CDR3 sequence: CASTGRTVEQYF. The CDR3 nucleotides read TGTGCCAGCACCGGGAGGACAGTAGAGCAGTACTTC.

J is TRBJ2-1 and V is TRBV13; 9 bases fit TRBD1. Germline assignment: CDR1 PRHDT and CDR2 FYEKMQ (reference sequence). CDR3 length equals 16 residues. V dropped 8 bases and J dropped 0; count of bases not matched to a gene: 8. The CDR3 spells CASANRDRDSYNEQFF. For the CDR3, the DNA is TGTGCCAGCGCCAATAGGGACAGGGACTCCTACAATGAGCAGTTCTTC.

This clonotype was detected only a few times. The chain is built from TRBV4-3 and TRBJ2-2; D uncertain. Germline loops: CDR1 LGHNA, CDR2 YSLEER. Trimming took off 0 bases at V and 8 bases at J, with 7 bases between the two ends. The CDR3 has 13 amino acids. CDR3 loop: CASSQEAGGELFF. The DNA of the CDR3 is TGCGCCAGCAGCCAAGAGGCTGGGGGGGAGCTGTTTTTT.